A single sample is the source of the 22 T cell receptor beta chains below, sequenced in a study of early T cells in non-severe SARS-CoV-2 infection. Each CDR3 protein gets one entry after TCRdb re-called the 5' RACE reads with MiXCR. This table holds about 100,000 distinct CDR3 sequences, about 12% found once. Sequenced material: whole blood. Every receptor here comes from an adult who was a healthcare worker with PCR-confirmed SARS-CoV-2 infection or an uninfected control (not recorded which).

The chain is built from TRBV7-2 and TRBJ1-3; 7 bases agree with TRBD1. V shed 0 bases, J shed 0 bases, and the junction held 2 bases outside the gene matches. The germline CDR1 and CDR2 sequences are SGHTA and FQGNSA. The CDR3 covers 16 residues. CDR3 bases: TGTGCCAGCAGCTTAGCTAGGGACAGCTCTGGAAACACCATATATTTT. Translating gives CASSLARDSSGNTIYF.

This clonotype was counted ten times or more. The V call is TRBV7-3, the J call TRBJ2-1; 7 bases match TRBD2. The V gene's germline CDR1 is SGHTA and CDR2 FQGTGA. This CDR3 comprises 15 residues. Trimming at V came to 5 bases and at J to 4 bases, leaving 8 bases not matched to a gene. CDR3 bases: TGTGCCAGCAGCCAGAGCGGGATGGCGTACAATGAGCAGTTCTTC. The encoded protein is CASSQSGMAYNEQFF.

The gene calls are TRBV27 and TRBJ2-4, with D perhaps matching TRBD1 (6 bases). CDR1 is MNHEY and CDR2 is SMNVEV in the germline V gene (reference sequence). The V gene lost 1 base and the J gene lost 9 bases, with 19 bases spanning the gap. The CDR3 runs 16 residues. CDR3 loop: CASSLWFSSGASIQYF. CDR3 coding DNA: TGTGCCAGCAGTTTATGGTTTAGTTCAGGGGCGAGCATTCAGTACTTC.

This clonotype occurred a few times. The rearrangement uses TRBV3-1 and TRBJ2-2; no firm D call. Germline CDR1 reads LGHDT; CDR2 reads YNNKEL (reference sequence). V lost 1 base to trimming and J lost 4 bases, with 7 bases between them. The CDR3 extends over 14 amino acids. CDR3 loop: CASSQGSITGELFF. The DNA of the CDR3 is TGTGCCAGCAGCCAAGGATCCATCACCGGGGAGCTGTTTTTT.

This clonotype was counted many times. This chain joins TRBV10-3 and TRBJ2-3; 14 nucleotides agree with TRBD2. V lost 6 bases to trimming and J lost 3 bases; unmatched junction nucleotides: 2. The CDR3 runs to 15 residues. The germline V gene has CDR1 ENHRY and CDR2 SYGVKD. In DNA form, the CDR3 reads TGTGCCATCAGGGGACTAGCGGGAGTTACAGATACGCAGTATTTT. Protein: CAIRGLAGVTDTQYF.

CDR3 residues: CASSLAGRTFF. The CDR3 nucleotides are TGTGCCAGCAGCCTTGCAGGGAGAACTTTCTTT. The chain carries TRBV6-5 and TRBJ1-1, with D maybe TRBD1 (5 bases). The V end was cut by 6 bases, the J end by 12 bases, with 14 bases between. The CDR3 length is 11 residues. Germline-derived CDR1 and CDR2 are MNHEY and SVGAGI.

This clonotype was observed many times. This sequence joins TRBV20-1 and TRBJ2-1, with no clear D. V shed 0 bases and J shed 4 bases, with 13 bases lying between them. The CDR3 runs to 15 residues. The germline V gene encodes CDR1 DFQATT and CDR2 SNEGSKA (reference sequence). The CDR3 DNA follows: TGCAGTGCTAGAGAGGGTTGGGGTGTTTACAATGAGCAGTTCTTC. Translated, it gives CSAREGWGVYNEQFF.

The rearrangement joins TRBV6-8 to TRBJ2-1, with 8 bases matching TRBD2. The CDR3 sequence is 14 residues long. From germline, CDR1 is MNHGY and CDR2 SAAAGT. V trimming: 8 bases; J trimming: 9 bases; junction bases outside the gene matches: 12. The CDR3 coding sequence is TGTGCCAGCCGAAAGCGGGAGTTTAGGCCTGAGCAGTTCTTC. Amino acid sequence: CASRKREFRPEQFF.

This clonotype was counted ten times or more. This sequence joins TRBV20-1 and TRBJ2-5; D call uncertain. The CDR3 spans 13 residues. Between the trimmed V and J ends, which lost 3 bases and 7 bases, there was a span of 15 bases. The germline V gene encodes CDR1 DFQATT and CDR2 SNEGSKA (reference sequence). The CDR3 bases are TGCAGTGCTAGCCTCGGGCTAGGCAGGACCCAGTACTTC. It encodes CSASLGLGRTQYF.

Ten or more counts support this clonotype. In DNA form, the CDR3 reads TGTGCCAGCAGCAAAGACAACACCGGGGAGCTGTTTTTT. It codes for CASSKDNTGELFF. The genes are TRBV21-1 and TRBJ2-2. TRBV21-1 constitutes a pseudogene. The CDR3 spans 13 residues.

This clonotype was counted between two and nine times. V and J are TRBV6-2 or TRBV6-3 and TRBJ2-3; TRBD2 aligns across 9 bases. After removal of 4 bases from V and 10 bases from J, the junction contained 3 bases not matched to a gene. In germline, CDR1 is MNHEY, CDR2 SVGEGT. The CDR3 is 12 residues long. The CDR3 sequence is CASSSTSGPQYF. The CDR3 nucleotides read TGTGCCAGCAGTTCGACTAGCGGCCCGCAGTATTTT.

The chain recombines TRBV5-1 with TRBJ2-2; possibly TRBD1 for D (5 bases). Trimming removed 4 bases at V and 6 bases at J, with 22 bases between. Per the germline V gene, CDR1 is SGHRS and CDR2 is YFSETQ. This CDR3 comprises 17 residues. In DNA, the CDR3 is TGCGCCAGCAGCATGACAGCTTCCGAACATACGGCCGGGGAGCTGTTTTTT. Protein product: CASSMTASEHTAGELFF.

This clonotype showed up just a few times. This sequence joins TRBV2 and TRBJ1-2; D not resolved. Per germline, CDR1 SNHLY and CDR2 FYNNEI. The CDR3 is made up of 12 amino acids. Trimming shortened V by 5 bases and J by 3 bases, and 7 bases separated the two germline ends. The CDR3 here is CASSLLDYGYTF. CDR3 sequence (DNA): TGTGCCAGCAGTCTACTGGACTATGGCTACACCTTC.

The rearrangement uses TRBV20-1 and TRBJ2-7, with 8 bases identical to TRBD2. The CDR3 spans 12 residues. In germline, CDR1 is DFQATT, CDR2 SNEGSKA (reference sequence). V lost 5 bases to trimming and J lost 2 bases; unmatched junction nucleotides: 2. This chain's CDR3 is CSALAGPYEQYF. The CDR3 DNA follows: TGCAGTGCTTTAGCGGGACCCTACGAGCAGTACTTC.

This clonotype has just one count. The chain couples TRBV27 to TRBJ2-7; D is possibly TRBD1 (5 bases). The CDR3 has 14 residues. From germline, CDR1 is MNHEY and CDR2 SMNVEV (reference sequence). The V end lost 3 bases, the J end lost 0 bases, and 9 bases lay between the germline ends. The CDR3 DNA sequence: TGTGCCAGCAGTTTTGGCAGGGTCTCCTACGAGCAGTACTTC. Its protein is CASSFGRVSYEQYF.

Many counts were recorded for this clonotype. This chain links TRBV29-1 with TRBJ2-1; D possibly corresponds to TRBD2 (5 bases). V dropped 3 bases and J dropped 4 bases, with 19 bases sitting between them. Germline lookup yields CDR1 SQVTM and CDR2 ANQGSEA. The CDR3 spans 16 residues. The CDR3 DNA sequence: TGCAGCGTTGAGGTTTCCCGAGGAGGTGTTTACAATGAGCAGTTCTTC. As protein: CSVEVSRGGVYNEQFF.

This clonotype has a handful of counts. J is TRBJ2-7 and V is TRBV5-4; 11 bases line up with TRBD1. Germline V gives CDR1 SGHNT, CDR2 YYREEE (reference sequence). There are 15 residues in the CDR3. J was trimmed by 4 bases and V by 4 bases; bases with no gene match: 7. The CDR3 spells CASSRTGGIVYEQYF. Here the CDR3 DNA reads TGTGCCAGCAGCCGGACAGGGGGCATAGTGTACGAGCAGTACTTC.

There are many counts of this clonotype. This chain connects TRBV7-2 to TRBJ1-5; D call uncertain. Germline V CDR1 and CDR2: SGHTA, FQGNSA. The germline V and J ends were trimmed by 5 bases and 5 bases, with 16 bases remaining between them. The CDR3 runs 15 residues. This chain's CDR3 is CASSPVRPLYQPQHF. CDR3 sequence (DNA): TGTGCCAGCAGCCCCGTGAGGCCCCTATATCAGCCCCAGCATTTT.

This clonotype has only a few counts. V gene TRBV20-1 combines with J gene TRBJ2-1, with D maybe TRBD1 (6 bases). The CDR3 is 17 amino acids. The germline V and J ends were trimmed by 5 bases and 2 bases, with 22 bases remaining between them. Germline V gene sequence: CDR1 DFQATT, CDR2 SNEGSKA (reference sequence). Here the CDR3 reads CSAGGPRLGAPYNEQFF. CDR3 sequence (DNA): TGCAGTGCTGGGGGCCCAAGACTCGGGGCTCCCTACAATGAGCAGTTCTTC.

This clonotype was counted between two and nine times. The chain couples TRBV20-1 to TRBJ2-2; no firm D call. The CDR3 is made up of 14 amino acids. Germline V gene data show CDR1 as DFQATT and CDR2 as SNEGSKA (reference sequence). The ends were cut back, 1 base at V and 0 bases at J, with 6 bases in the middle. The CDR3 DNA follows: TGCAGTGCTAGAGCAAATACGAACACCGGGGAGCTGTTTTTT. It codes for CSARANTNTGELFF.

The gene calls are TRBV11-2 and TRBJ2-7; 12 bases map to TRBD2. With V trimmed by 4 bases and J by 7 bases, 8 bases remained unmatched. The CDR3 runs 15 residues. The germline gives CDR1 SGHAT, CDR2 FQNNGV. CDR3 residues: CASSYRLAGVGEQYF. CDR3 DNA sequence: TGTGCCAGCAGCTATAGACTAGCGGGAGTTGGTGAGCAGTACTTC.

This clonotype was recorded a few times. The CDR3: CSARNIGEAKNIQYF. CDR3 bases: TGCAGTGCTAGAAATATAGGGGAGGCCAAAAACATTCAGTACTTC. V is TRBV20-1 and J is TRBJ2-4, with D possibly called TRBD1 or TRBD2 (5 bases each). Germline V gene lookup returns CDR1 DFQATT and CDR2 SNEGSKA (reference sequence). This CDR3 has 15 amino acids. The V end lost 2 bases, the J end lost 1 base, and 12 bases lay between the germline ends.